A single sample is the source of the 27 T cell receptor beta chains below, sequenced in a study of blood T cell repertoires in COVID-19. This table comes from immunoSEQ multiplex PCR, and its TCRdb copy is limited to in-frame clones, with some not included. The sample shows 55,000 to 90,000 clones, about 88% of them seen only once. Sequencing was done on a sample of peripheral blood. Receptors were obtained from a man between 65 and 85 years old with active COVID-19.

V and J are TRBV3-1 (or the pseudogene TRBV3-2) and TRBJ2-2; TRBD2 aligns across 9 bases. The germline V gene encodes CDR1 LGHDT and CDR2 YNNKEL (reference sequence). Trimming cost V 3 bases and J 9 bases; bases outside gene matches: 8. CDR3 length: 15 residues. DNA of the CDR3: TGTGCCAGCAGCCAGGGGGCGGGAGGGCCCCGGGAGCTGTTTTTT. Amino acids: CASSQGAGGPRELFF.

In DNA form, the CDR3 reads TGTGCCATCAGGCCACCCCTGGGGGGAGGAGCGGGGTACGAGCAGTACTTC. The encoded protein is CAIRPPLGGGAGYEQYF. The chain couples TRBV10-3 to TRBJ2-7, with TRBD2 matching over 7 bases. Germline assignment: CDR1 ENHRY and CDR2 SYGVKD. The CDR3 is 17 residues long. Germline trimming cut 6 bases from V and 4 bases from J; bases unmatched to any gene: 18.

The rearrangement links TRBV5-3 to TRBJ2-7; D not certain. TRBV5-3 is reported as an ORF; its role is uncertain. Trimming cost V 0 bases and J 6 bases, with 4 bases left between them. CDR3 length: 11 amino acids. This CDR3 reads CARSLGREQYF. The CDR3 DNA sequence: TGTGCCAGAAGCTTGGGTCGCGAGCAGTACTTC.

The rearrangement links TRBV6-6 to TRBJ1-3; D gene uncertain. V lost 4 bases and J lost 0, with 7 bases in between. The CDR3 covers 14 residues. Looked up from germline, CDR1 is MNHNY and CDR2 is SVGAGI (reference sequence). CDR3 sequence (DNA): TGTGCCAGCAGTTTCACAGTCTCTGGAAACACCATATATTTT. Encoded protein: CASSFTVSGNTIYF.

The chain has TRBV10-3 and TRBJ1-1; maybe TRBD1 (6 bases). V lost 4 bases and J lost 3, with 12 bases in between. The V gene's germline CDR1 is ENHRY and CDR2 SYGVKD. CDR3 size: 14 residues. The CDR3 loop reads CAISVGGADTEAFF. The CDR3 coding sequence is TGTGCCATCAGTGTGGGGGGGGCGGACACTGAAGCTTTCTTT.

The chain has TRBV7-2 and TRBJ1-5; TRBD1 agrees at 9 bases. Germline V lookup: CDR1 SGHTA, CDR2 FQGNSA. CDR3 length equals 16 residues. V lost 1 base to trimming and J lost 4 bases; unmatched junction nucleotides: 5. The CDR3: CASSLGTGVANQPQHF. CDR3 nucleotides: TGTGCCAGCAGCTTAGGGACAGGGGTTGCTAATCAGCCCCAGCATTTT. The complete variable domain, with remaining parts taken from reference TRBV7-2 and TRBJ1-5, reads GAGVSQSPSNKVTEKGKDVELRCDPISGHTALYWYRQSLGQGLEFLIYFQGNSAPDKSGLPSDRFSAERTGGSVSTLTIQRTQQEDSAVYLCASSLGTGVANQPQHFGDGTRLSIL.

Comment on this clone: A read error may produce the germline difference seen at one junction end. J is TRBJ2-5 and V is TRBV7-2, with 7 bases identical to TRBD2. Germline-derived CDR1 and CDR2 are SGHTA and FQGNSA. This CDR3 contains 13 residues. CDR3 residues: CASSLSFTGTTDF. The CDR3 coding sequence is TGTGCCAGCAGCTTAAGCTTCACCGGGACTACGGACTTC. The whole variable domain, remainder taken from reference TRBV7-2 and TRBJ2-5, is GAGVSQSPSNKVTEKGKDVELRCDPISGHTALYWYRQSLGQGLEFLIYFQGNSAPDKSGLPSDRFSAERTGGSVSTLTIQRTQQEDSAVYLCASSLSFTGTTDFGPGTRLLVL.

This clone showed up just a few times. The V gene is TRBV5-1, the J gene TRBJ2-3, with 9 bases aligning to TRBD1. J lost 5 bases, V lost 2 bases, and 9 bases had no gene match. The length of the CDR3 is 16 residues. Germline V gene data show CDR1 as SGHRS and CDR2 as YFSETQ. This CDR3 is CASSLEGTGGVDTQYF. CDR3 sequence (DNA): TGCGCCAGCAGCTTAGAGGGAACAGGGGGCGTAGATACGCAGTATTTT.

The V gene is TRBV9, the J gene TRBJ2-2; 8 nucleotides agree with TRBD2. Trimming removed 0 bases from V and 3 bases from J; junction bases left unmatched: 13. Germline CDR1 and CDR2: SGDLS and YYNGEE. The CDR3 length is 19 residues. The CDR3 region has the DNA TGTGCCAGCAGCGTAGGCCCCGCGGGAGGACCGTTGGACACCGGGGAGCTGTTTTTT. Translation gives CASSVGPAGGPLDTGELFF.

CDR3 amino acids: CAWQQNRGEAFF. The CDR3 DNA reads as TGTGCCTGGCAACAGAACAGGGGTGAAGCTTTCTTT. This sequence joins TRBV30 and TRBJ1-1, with 7 bases fitting TRBD1. Germline V gene lookup returns CDR1 GTSNPN and CDR2 SVGIG (reference sequence). This CDR3 spans 12 amino acids. With V trimmed by 5 bases and J by 7 bases, 7 bases remained unmatched.

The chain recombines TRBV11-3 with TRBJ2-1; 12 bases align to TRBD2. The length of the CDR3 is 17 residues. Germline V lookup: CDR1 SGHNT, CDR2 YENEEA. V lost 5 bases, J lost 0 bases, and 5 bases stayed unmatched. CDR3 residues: CASSRTSGTRSYNEQFF. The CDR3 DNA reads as TGTGCCAGCAGCCGGACTAGCGGGACCCGCTCCTACAATGAGCAGTTCTTC.

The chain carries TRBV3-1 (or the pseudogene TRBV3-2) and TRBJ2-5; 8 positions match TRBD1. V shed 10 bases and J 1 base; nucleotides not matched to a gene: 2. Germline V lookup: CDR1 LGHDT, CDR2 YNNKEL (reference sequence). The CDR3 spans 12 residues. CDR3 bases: TGTGCCACCGGACAGGGCCAAGAGACCCAGTACTTC. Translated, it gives CATGQGQETQYF.

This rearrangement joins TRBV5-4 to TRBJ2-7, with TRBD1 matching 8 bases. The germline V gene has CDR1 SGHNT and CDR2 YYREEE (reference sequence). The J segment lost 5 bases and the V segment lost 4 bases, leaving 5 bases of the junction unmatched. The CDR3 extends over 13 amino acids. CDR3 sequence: CASSPQGADEQYF. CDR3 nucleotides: TGTGCCAGCAGCCCGCAGGGGGCAGACGAGCAGTACTTC.

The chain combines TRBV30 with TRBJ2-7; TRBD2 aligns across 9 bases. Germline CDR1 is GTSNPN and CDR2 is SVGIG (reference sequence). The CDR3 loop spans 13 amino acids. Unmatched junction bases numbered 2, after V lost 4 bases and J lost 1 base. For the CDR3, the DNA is TGTGCCTGGAAGACTAGCGGATCCTACGAGCAGTACTTC. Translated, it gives CAWKTSGSYEQYF.

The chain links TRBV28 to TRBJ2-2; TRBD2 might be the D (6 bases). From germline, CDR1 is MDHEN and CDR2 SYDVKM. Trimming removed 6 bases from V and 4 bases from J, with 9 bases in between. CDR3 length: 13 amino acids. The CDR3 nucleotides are TGTGCCAGCAGGCGGAGGGGCACCGGGGAGCTGTTTTTT. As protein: CASRRRGTGELFF.

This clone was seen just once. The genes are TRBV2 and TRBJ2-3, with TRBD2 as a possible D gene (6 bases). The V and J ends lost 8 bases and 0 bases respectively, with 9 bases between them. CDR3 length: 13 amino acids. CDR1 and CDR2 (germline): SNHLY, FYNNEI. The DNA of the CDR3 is TGTGCCAGCCGGGCGGGGAGCACAGATACGCAGTATTTT. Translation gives CASRAGSTDTQYF.

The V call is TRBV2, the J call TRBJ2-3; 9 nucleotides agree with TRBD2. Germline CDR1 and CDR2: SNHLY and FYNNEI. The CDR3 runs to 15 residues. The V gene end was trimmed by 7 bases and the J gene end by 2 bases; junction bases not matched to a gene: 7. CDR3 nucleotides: TGTGCCAGCAAGGGGCGGGAGGGCCCCACAGATACGCAGTATTTT. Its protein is CASKGREGPTDTQYF.

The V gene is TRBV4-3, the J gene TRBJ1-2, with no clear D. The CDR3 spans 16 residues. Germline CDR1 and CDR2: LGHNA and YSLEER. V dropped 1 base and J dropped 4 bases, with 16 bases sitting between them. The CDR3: CASSQGVGRGGYGYTF. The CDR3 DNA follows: TGCGCCAGCAGCCAAGGGGTTGGACGGGGAGGCTATGGCTACACCTTC.

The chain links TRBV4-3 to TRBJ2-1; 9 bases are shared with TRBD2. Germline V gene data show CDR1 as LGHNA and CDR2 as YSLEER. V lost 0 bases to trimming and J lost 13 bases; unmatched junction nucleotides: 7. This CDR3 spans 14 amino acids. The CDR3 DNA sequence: TGCGCCAGCAGCCAAGATCGCGGGGGGGTAAGACAGTTCTTC. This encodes CASSQDRGGVRQFF.

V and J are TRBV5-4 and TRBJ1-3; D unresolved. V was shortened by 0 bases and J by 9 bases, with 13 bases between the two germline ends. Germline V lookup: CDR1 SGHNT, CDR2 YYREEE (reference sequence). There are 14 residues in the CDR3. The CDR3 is CASSLVGTGGTIYF. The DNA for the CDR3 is TGTGCCAGCAGCTTGGTTGGTACGGGAGGCACCATATATTTT.

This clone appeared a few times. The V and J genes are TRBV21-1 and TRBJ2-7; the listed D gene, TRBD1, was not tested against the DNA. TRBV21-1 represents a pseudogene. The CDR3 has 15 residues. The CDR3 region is CASSKWTGPTYEQYF. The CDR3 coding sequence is TGTGCCAGCAGCAAATGGACAGGGCCAACCTACGAGCAGTACTTC.

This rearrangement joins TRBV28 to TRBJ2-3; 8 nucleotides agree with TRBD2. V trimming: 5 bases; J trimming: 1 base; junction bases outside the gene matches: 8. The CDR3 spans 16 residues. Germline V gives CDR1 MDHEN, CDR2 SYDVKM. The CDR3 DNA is TGTGCCAGCAGTCCCCAGCGGGAGTCACGCACAGATACGCAGTATTTT. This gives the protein CASSPQRESRTDTQYF.

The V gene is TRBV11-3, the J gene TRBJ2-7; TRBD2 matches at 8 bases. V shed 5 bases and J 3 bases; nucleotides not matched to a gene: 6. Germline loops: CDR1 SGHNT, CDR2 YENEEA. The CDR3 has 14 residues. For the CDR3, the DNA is TGTGCCAGCAGCGCCACCAGCGGGGGCTACGAGCAGTACTTC. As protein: CASSATSGGYEQYF.

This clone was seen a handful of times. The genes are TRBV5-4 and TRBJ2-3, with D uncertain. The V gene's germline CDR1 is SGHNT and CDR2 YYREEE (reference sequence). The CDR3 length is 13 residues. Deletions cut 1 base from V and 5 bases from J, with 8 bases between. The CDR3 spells CASSLIPGDTQYF. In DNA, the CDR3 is TGTGCCAGCAGCTTGATTCCGGGAGATACGCAGTATTTT. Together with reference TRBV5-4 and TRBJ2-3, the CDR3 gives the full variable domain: ETGVTQSPTHLIKTRGQQVTLRCSSQSGHNTVSWYQQALGQGPQFIFQYYREEENGRGNFPPRFSGLQFPNYSSELNVNALELDDSALYLCASSLIPGDTQYFGPGTRLTVL.

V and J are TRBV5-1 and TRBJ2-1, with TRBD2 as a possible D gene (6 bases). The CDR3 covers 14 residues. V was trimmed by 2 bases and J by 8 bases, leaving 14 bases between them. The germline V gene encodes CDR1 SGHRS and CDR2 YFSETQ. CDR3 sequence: CASSFRGPGDEQFF. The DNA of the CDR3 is TGCGCCAGCAGCTTCCGAGGGCCGGGGGATGAGCAGTTCTTC.

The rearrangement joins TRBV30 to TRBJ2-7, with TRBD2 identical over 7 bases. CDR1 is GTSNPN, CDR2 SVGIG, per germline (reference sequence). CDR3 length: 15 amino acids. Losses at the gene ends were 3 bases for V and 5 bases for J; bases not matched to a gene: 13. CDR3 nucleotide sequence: TGTGCCTGGAGCCCAGGGCTGGCTAGCGGTGACGAGCAGTACTTC. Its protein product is CAWSPGLASGDEQYF.

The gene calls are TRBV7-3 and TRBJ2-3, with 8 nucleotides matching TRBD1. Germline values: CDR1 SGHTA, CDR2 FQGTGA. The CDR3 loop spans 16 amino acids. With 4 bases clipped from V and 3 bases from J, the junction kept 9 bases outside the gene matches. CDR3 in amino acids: CASSWGMTGATDTQYF. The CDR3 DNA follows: TGTGCCAGCAGCTGGGGTATGACAGGGGCAACAGATACGCAGTATTTT.